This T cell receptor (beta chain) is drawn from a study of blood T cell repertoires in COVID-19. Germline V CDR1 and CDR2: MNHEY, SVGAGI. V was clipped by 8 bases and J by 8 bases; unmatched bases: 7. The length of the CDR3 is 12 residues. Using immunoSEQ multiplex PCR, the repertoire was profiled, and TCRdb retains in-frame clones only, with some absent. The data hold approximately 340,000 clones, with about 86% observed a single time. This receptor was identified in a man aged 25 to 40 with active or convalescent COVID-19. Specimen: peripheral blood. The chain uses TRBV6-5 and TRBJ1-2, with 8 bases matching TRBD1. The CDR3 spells CASGGQGRGYTF. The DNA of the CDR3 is TGTGCCAGCGGAGGACAGGGAAGAGGCTACACCTTC.